This TCR beta chain was sequenced in a study of PD-L1 blockade in urothelial cancer. The overall study: Blood analysis was done at 3 weeks (second dose) and 6 weeks after treatment began.

The templates were synthetic TCR analogs, and they were spiked into each PCR. Profiled with immunoSEQ multiplex PCR; TCRdb holds only in-frame clones, not every one. The sample records roughly 60,000 clones, about 80% being singletons. Patients were living with locally advanced or metastatic urothelial carcinoma. With 3 bases clipped from V and 2 bases from J, the junction kept 8 bases outside the gene matches. The CDR3 loop spans 15 amino acids. Germline V lookup: CDR1 SGDLS, CDR2 YYNGEE. The chain recombines TRBV9 with TRBJ2-7, with TRBD2 matching 7 bases. Sequenced material: PBMCs, taken around atezolizumab (anti-PD-L1) treatment. The sequence was collected from a man aged 65 to 79 with urothelial cancer. This CDR3 reads CASSAKPGTTYEQYF. The CDR3 region has the DNA TGTGCCAGCAGCGCCAAGCCCGGGACTACCTACGAGCAGTACTTC. Full variable domain (missing parts from reference TRBV9 and TRBJ2-7): DSGVTQTPKHLITATGQRVTLRCSPRSGDLSVYWYQQSLDQGLQFLIQYYNGEERAKGNILERFSAQQFPDLHSELNLSSLELGDSALYFCASSAKPGTTYEQYFGPGTRLTVT.